Listed below are T cell receptor beta chains from one sample, sequenced in a study of blood T cell repertoires in COVID-19. Sequenced by immunoSEQ multiplex PCR; TCRdb stores in-frame clones only, minus some. The sample has 300,000 to 450,000 clones, about 90% seen once. Sequencing used PBMCs or T cells enriched from blood (not recorded which). The source of these receptors is a man aged 35 to 55 in a cohort exposed to, infected with or recovered from COVID-19 (not recorded which). Each CDR3 is given with its conserved first and last residue. D genes are given only for firm matches. Part of the rows lack a size; the others show once, few, many or a class for expanded clones.

CDR3 DNA | CDR3 protein | J gene | clone size | CDR3 length | D gene | V gene
TGTGCCAGCCGCCAGGAGGGGTACATGCCGACAAACTTC | CASRQEGYMPTNF | TRBJ2-5 | once | 13 | NA | TRBV28
TGTGCCAGCAGCTCCCCCCTGTACAGGGGGCCCGGTACGCAGTATTTT | CASSSPLYRGPGTQYF | TRBJ2-3 | NA | 16 | TRBD1 | TRBV5-6
TGCAGTGCTAGTAACGGCGGATATGCCTACGAGCAGTACTTC | CSASNGGYAYEQYF | TRBJ2-7 | NA | 14 | NA | TRBV20-1
TGTGCCATCAGGCCCCGGGAGGGCCAAGATACGCAGTATTTT | CAIRPREGQDTQYF | TRBJ2-3 | NA | 14 | TRBD2 | TRBV10-3
TGTGCCAGCAGTTATTGGACCAGCGGAGGCGAGCAGTACTTC | CASSYWTSGGEQYF | TRBJ2-7 | NA | 14 | NA | TRBV6-5
TGTGCCAGCAGCTTGGCTAGCGGAACACCCTACGAGCAGTACTTC | CASSLASGTPYEQYF | TRBJ2-7 | NA | 15 | TRBD2 | TRBV7-7
TGTGCCAGCAGCTCGGGACAGGGGGCGGTCGGAAACACCATATATTTT | CASSSGQGAVGNTIYF | TRBJ1-3 | NA | 16 | TRBD1 | TRBV13
TGTGCCAGCAGCCCTCGGACTAGCGGAATCTACAATGAGCAGTTCTTC | CASSPRTSGIYNEQFF | TRBJ2-1 | NA | 16 | TRBD2 | TRBV7-8
TGCGCCAGCAGCCATAGGGACATGAACACTGAAGCTTTCTTT | CASSHRDMNTEAFF | TRBJ1-1 | NA | 14 | NA | TRBV5-1
TGTGCCAGCAGTTTCGCGGTTGCGAACACCGGGGAGCTGTTTTTT | CASSFAVANTGELFF | TRBJ2-2 | NA | 15 | NA | TRBV28
TGTGCCAGCAGTGAGGACGACAGGGCCCTCACTGAAGCTTTCTTT | CASSEDDRALTEAFF | TRBJ1-1 | NA | 15 | TRBD1 | TRBV6-1
TGTGCCCTGAGGCGATGGGTACGGTCTGGAAACACCATATATTTT | CALRRWVRSGNTIYF | TRBJ1-3 | NA | 15 | NA | TRBV11-3
TGTGCCAGCAACCTAATACAGCGGGAGACCCAGTACTTC | CASNLIQRETQYF | TRBJ2-5 | NA | 13 | NA | TRBV6-5
TGCGCCAGCAGCTTGGGACAGGGTACGGCCACCGGGGAGCTGTTTTTT | CASSLGQGTATGELFF | TRBJ2-2 | NA | 16 | TRBD1 | TRBV5-1
TGTGCCAGCAGTATACAGGAGAACTATGGCTACACCTTC | CASSIQENYGYTF | TRBJ1-2 | NA | 13 | NA | TRBV6-5
TGTGCCAGCAGTACGACGCTACAGGGGGCTAAAGGCTACACCTTC | CASSTTLQGAKGYTF | TRBJ1-2 | NA | 15 | TRBD1 | TRBV2
TGTGCCAGCAGCTCGACCGGGACGTCGGGAGTTGGCTACACCTTC | CASSSTGTSGVGYTF | TRBJ1-2 | few | 15 | NA | TRBV7-9
TGCGCCAGCAGCTTAGGACAGGGCAATGAAAAACTGTTTTTT | CASSLGQGNEKLFF | TRBJ1-4 | NA | 14 | TRBD1 | TRBV5-1
TGTGCCAGTAGTGGGCTTCCCAATGAGCAGTTCTTC | CASSGLPNEQFF | TRBJ2-1 | NA | 12 | NA | TRBV19
TGTGCCAGCAGCAAGACCGGGACTAGTGGTAGGGAGCTGTTTTTT | CASSKTGTSGRELFF | TRBJ2-2 | NA | 15 | TRBD2 | TRBV5-5
TGTGCCAGCAGTCCTCCCAGGGCCGTGAACACTGAAGCTTTCTTT | CASSPPRAVNTEAFF | TRBJ1-1 | NA | 15 | NA | TRBV28
TGTGCCAGCAGCTTATATCAGGGGCGGTCCTACGAGCAGTACTTC | CASSLYQGRSYEQYF | TRBJ2-7 | NA | 15 | NA | TRBV11-2
TGTGCCAGCACTGCACTAGCGGGAAGGTTAAATGAGCAGTTCTTC | CASTALAGRLNEQFF | TRBJ2-1 | NA | 15 | TRBD2 | TRBV2
TGCGCCAGCAGCCAAGATGTTTCCAGGTATAGCAATCAGCCCCAGCATTTT | CASSQDVSRYSNQPQHF | TRBJ1-5 | NA | 17 | NA | TRBV4-1
TGCGCCAGCAGTTCCGGGACAGAGAATTCACCCCTCCACTTT | CASSSGTENSPLHF | TRBJ1-6 | NA | 14 | TRBD1 | TRBV5-1
TGTGCCAGCAGTTCAACCAGGGCGGAAGGCTACACCTTC | CASSSTRAEGYTF | TRBJ1-2 | NA | 13 | NA | TRBV27
TGTGCCAGCAGCTTCCGACTAGTCTCCTACGAGCAGTACTTC | CASSFRLVSYEQYF | TRBJ2-7 | once | 14 | NA | TRBV3-1/TRBV3-2
TGTGCCAGTAGCCCGAGGACAGGGGCTACCGATAGCAATCAGCCCCAGCATTTT | CASSPRTGATDSNQPQHF | TRBJ1-5 | NA | 18 | TRBD1 | TRBV19
TGTGCCAGCTCAAGGACTAGCGGGAGCACAGATACGCAGTATTTT | CASSRTSGSTDTQYF | TRBJ2-3 | NA | 15 | TRBD2 | TRBV18
TGTGCCAGCAGCCAAACTCCCCAGGGGGGAAATGGCTACACCTTC | CASSQTPQGGNGYTF | TRBJ1-2 | NA | 15 | TRBD1 | TRBV3-1/TRBV3-2
TGCGCCAGCGGCAAAGCTAGCGGGAGTAGGTACGAGCAGTACTTC | CASGKASGSRYEQYF | TRBJ2-7 | NA | 15 | TRBD2 | TRBV4-1
TGTGCCAGCTCACCACAGGGGGGGCGGACTGAAGCTTTCTTT | CASSPQGGRTEAFF | TRBJ1-1 | few | 14 | NA | TRBV18
TGTGCCAGCAGCTTTGGCGGGAGGGGTACAGATACGCAGTATTTT | CASSFGGRGTDTQYF | TRBJ2-3 | NA | 15 | TRBD2 | TRBV7-8
TGTGCCACCAGCACCCTAGCGGGGAGTTGGGAGCAGTACTTC | CATSTLAGSWEQYF | TRBJ2-7 | NA | 14 | TRBD2 | TRBV15
TGTGCCTGGACTCAATGGACAGGGAGCACCGGGGAGCTGTTTTTT | CAWTQWTGSTGELFF | TRBJ2-2 | NA | 15 | TRBD1 | TRBV30
TGTGCTAGTGGTTTGAATTCGGACAGGGGAGAAGCTTTCTTT | CASGLNSDRGEAFF | TRBJ1-1 | NA | 14 | TRBD1 | TRBV12-5
TGTGCCAGCAGCGTAGGGGTTCAGGGTTCCACAGATACGCAGTATTTT | CASSVGVQGSTDTQYF | TRBJ2-3 | NA | 16 | NA | TRBV9
TGTGCCAGCAGCTTAGGGGCGGGGGAGAGTGAGCAGTACTTC | CASSLGAGESEQYF | TRBJ2-7 | NA | 14 | TRBD2 | TRBV7-9
TGTGCCAGCAGCCAGCGCGGCTACACAGATACGCAGTATTTT | CASSQRGYTDTQYF | TRBJ2-3 | NA | 14 | NA | TRBV11-3
TGTGCCAGCAGTTCGACAGGTACCTCTGGAAACACCATATATTTT | CASSSTGTSGNTIYF | TRBJ1-3 | NA | 15 | NA | TRBV6-5
TGTGCCAGCTCACCCTCGGCGGGGCGGGTCACTGAAGCTTTCTTT | CASSPSAGRVTEAFF | TRBJ1-1 | NA | 15 | NA | TRBV18
TGTGCCGTCACGGGCTCTGGGGCCAACGTCCTGACTTTC | CAVTGSGANVLTF | TRBJ2-6 | NA | 13 | NA | TRBV30
TGTGCCAGCAGCTCCGAGACTAGCGGGAAAGGTTACAATGAGCAGTTCTTC | CASSSETSGKGYNEQFF | TRBJ2-1 | NA | 17 | TRBD2 | TRBV5-8
TGCAGCGCTGGGGGGAGCACTGAAGCTTTCTTT | CSAGGSTEAFF | TRBJ1-1 | NA | 11 | NA | TRBV29-1
TGCGCCAGCAAGCAAACAGTAGCCTACGAGCAGTACTTC | CASKQTVAYEQYF | TRBJ2-7 | NA | 13 | NA | TRBV5-1
TGTGCCTGGAGTGTATTAGTCGGGGAGCTGTTTTTT | CAWSVLVGELFF | TRBJ2-2 | few | 12 | NA | TRBV30
TGTGCCAGCAGCGTAGTCTCTGCAGGTGGCTACACCTTC | CASSVVSAGGYTF | TRBJ1-2 | NA | 13 | NA | TRBV9
TGTGCCAGCAGCCAATCCGGGACAGGGGTCCACGAGCAGTACTTC | CASSQSGTGVHEQYF | TRBJ2-7 | NA | 15 | TRBD1 | TRBV9
TGTGCCAGCAGCTCCGGACAGGCCTACAATGAGCAGTTCTTC | CASSSGQAYNEQFF | TRBJ2-1 | NA | 14 | TRBD1 | TRBV11-3
TGTGCCAGTAGTATCTCGGGAGAGGGAACCGGGGAGCTGTTTTTT | CASSISGEGTGELFF | TRBJ2-2 | NA | 15 | NA | TRBV19